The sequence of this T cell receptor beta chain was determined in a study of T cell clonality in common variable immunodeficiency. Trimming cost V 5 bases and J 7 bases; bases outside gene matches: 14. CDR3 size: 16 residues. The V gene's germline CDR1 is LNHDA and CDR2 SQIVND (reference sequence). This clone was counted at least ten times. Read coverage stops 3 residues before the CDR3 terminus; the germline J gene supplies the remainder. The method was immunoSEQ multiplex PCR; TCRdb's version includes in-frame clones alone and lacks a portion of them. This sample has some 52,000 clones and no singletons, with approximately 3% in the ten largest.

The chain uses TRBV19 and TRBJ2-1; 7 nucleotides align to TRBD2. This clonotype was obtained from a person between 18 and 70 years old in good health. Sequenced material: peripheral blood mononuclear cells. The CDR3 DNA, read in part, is TGTGCCAGTAGTCCGACCGGGACTACCCCAAGGAATGAG. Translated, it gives CASSPTGTTPRNE. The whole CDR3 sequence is CASSPTGTTPRNEQFF.